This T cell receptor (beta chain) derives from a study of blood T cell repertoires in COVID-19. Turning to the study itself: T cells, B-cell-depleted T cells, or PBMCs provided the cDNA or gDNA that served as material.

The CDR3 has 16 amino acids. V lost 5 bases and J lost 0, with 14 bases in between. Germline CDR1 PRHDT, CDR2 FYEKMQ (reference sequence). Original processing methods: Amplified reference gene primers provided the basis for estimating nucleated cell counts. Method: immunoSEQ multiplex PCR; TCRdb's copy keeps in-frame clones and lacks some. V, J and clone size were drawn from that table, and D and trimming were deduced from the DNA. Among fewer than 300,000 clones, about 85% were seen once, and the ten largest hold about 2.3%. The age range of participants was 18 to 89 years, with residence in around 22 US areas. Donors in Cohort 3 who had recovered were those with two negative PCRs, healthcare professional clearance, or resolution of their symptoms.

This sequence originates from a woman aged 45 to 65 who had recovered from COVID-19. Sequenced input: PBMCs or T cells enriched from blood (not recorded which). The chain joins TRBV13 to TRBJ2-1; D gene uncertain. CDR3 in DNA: TGTGCCAGCAGCCCCGAAAGTCTCAGCTCCTACAATGAGCAGTTCTTC. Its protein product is CASSPESLSSYNEQFF.